This T cell receptor (beta chain) was captured in a study of metastatic and nonmetastatic thyroid tumors (dated by TCRdb to the early 2020s). Context from the whole study: Repertoires were compared across peripheral blood and tumor or nodule tissue samples from malignant and benign thyroid patients.

This clone occurred once. Its specific antigen is unknown. No DNA is shown, since the ends of the CDR3 on it are uncertain; the CDR3 is the one TCRdb lists. None of the patients had been given any treatment before thyroid surgery. Patient clinical samples collected from the early 2010s to the late 2010s were retrospectively analysed using T-cell receptor beta sequencing. Preparation of the library involved PCR. TCRdb records Illumina HiSeq 4000 as the sequencer. High-throughput sequencing was used to profile the TCR beta-chain CDR3 region of each patient. The source study handled its data this way. The researchers built a classifier to tell apart papillary thyroid cancer patients with distant metastasis, based on CDR3 differences among clinicopathological groups. Repertoire diversity was assessed with the Shannon index, and tumor-blood repertoire similarity with the Morisita-Horn index. The public reads were quality trimmed at Q25 with fastp and then assembled into clones with MiXCR by TCRdb, keeping productive beta chains. The authors' filters were not applied to this entry. Across this sample there are approximately 12,000 clones, with 25% to 40% seen only once. Together, the top ten hold roughly 13% of the sample.

Beyond this particular receptor, the publication reports: TCR beta diversity was reported as significantly higher in malignant tumors than in benign nodules, in both blood and tumor samples.

Material for sequencing was tumor tissue. The receptor was derived from a male donor with papillary thyroid cancer or a benign thyroid nodule (not recorded which). Some clones in this sample may be carry-over from other donors' samples.

CDR3 sequence: CTSVPDMLGTSGKWTYEQYF. This chain joins TRBV7-5 to TRBJ2-7; the listed D gene, TRBD2, was not tested against the DNA. TRBV7-5 is shown as a pseudogene. The CDR3 measures 20 amino acids from cysteine to phenylalanine.